This TCR beta chain appears in the sequencing data of a study of shared clonotypes between healthy human individuals. Study in general: The plates for each donor numbered three CD4 naive, three CD4 memory, two CD8 naive and one CD8 memory.

Measured with immunoSEQ multiplex PCR; TCRdb has only the in-frame clones, and not every one. The data contain approximately 2.5 million clones, over 85% of them singletons. The germline V gene encodes CDR1 KGHSH and CDR2 LQKENI. V was pared by 3 bases and J by 3 bases, with 24 bases between. The CDR3 covers 18 residues. The specimen was naive CD4+ T cells from PBMCs. Stated subset: CD45RA+ positively selected. The V call is TRBV18, the J call TRBJ2-7; tentatively, D is TRBD2 (5 bases). The sequence derives from a young man in good health. Some clones in this sample may be carry-over from other donors' samples. The CDR3 sequence is CASSPVYTGTQGGYEQYF. The CDR3, as DNA: TGTGCCAGCTCACCGGTTTATACGGGAACCCAAGGTGGCTACGAGCAGTACTTC.